This T cell receptor (beta chain) was identified during a study of CD8 T cells in Susac syndrome. With random hexamers, about 0.5 to 1 ug RNA was reverse transcribed. Multiplex immunoSEQ PCR targeted 54 Vbeta and 13 Jbeta TCR beta segments. Each CDR3 protein gets one entry after TCRdb re-called the immunoSEQ multiplex PCR reads with MiXCR. The repertoire holds about 180,000 distinct CDR3 sequences, with 85% to 95% as singletons. Bulk CD8+ and CD4+ cells came from magnetic negative isolation; CD8+ TEMRA by FACS. The CDR3 is 15 amino acids. V was pared by 4 bases and J by 6 bases, with 12 bases of the junction left unmatched. The germline V gene has CDR1 MDHEN and CDR2 SYDVKM.

This receptor was identified in a human donor with multiple sclerosis. Sequencing was performed on CD8+ T cells from PBMCs. J is TRBJ2-7 and V is TRBV28, with 7 nucleotides matching TRBD1. The CDR3 reads CASSSEGDRGSEQYF. DNA of the CDR3: TGTGCCAGCAGTTCAGAGGGGGACAGAGGCTCCGAGCAGTACTTC.